This T cell receptor (beta chain) was retrieved from a study of blood T cells in healthy people across ages. Sample-barcoded 5' priming and a J-beta primer mix drove a second PCR of roughly 6 to 12 cycles. MiXCR was run by TCRdb on the 5' RACE reads, yielding one entry per CDR3 protein. The profile shows about 1.7 million distinct CDR3 sequences, 28% of them singletons. A remark on this clonotype: Its antigen remains unidentified.

Study-wide findings and caveats: Versus aged donors, long-lived donors had higher diversity and more naive CD4+ cells.

The J segment lost 2 bases and the V segment lost 7 bases, leaving 5 bases of the junction unmatched. The CDR3 is made up of 13 amino acids. The TCR sequence derives from a woman aged 30 to 39 in good health. The sequencing input was blood. The genes are TRBV12-3 or TRBV12-4 and TRBJ2-7; 7 bases align to TRBD2. CDR3 nucleotides: TGTGCCAGCATGAGAGGGAGGGCCTACGAGCAGTACTTC. Encoded protein: CASMRGRAYEQYF.